This T cell receptor (beta chain) came from a study of T cells after posttransplantation cyclophosphamide. Overall study findings and caveats: Tissue-infiltrating T cells from skin or gut overlapped little with blood T cells. Recipient CMV seropositivity and CMV reactivation strongly tracked TRB clonality. Donor-recipient repertoire similarity was low at 1-2 months, rising over year one.

Sequencing used immunoSEQ multiplex PCR; TCRdb keeps in-frame clones, though not all of them. The data hold approximately 11,000 clones, with under 95% observed a single time. Treatment was busulfan-fludarabine conditioning, a marrow graft, and cyclophosphamide on days +3 and +4. This clone has a single count. The antigen is unknown. The CDR3 spans 13 residues. V lost 6 bases and J 10 bases, leaving 18 bases between the germline ends. Germline V CDR1 and CDR2: MNHEY, SVGAGI. This TCR came from a female patient in her 30s who received an allogeneic stem cell transplant from an unrelated donor, was CMV-positive, and had no GVHD. Some T cells may be graft donor cells. The rearrangement links TRBV6-5 to TRBJ1-2; D perhaps matches TRBD1 (6 bases). The material was PBMCs, obtained after allogeneic stem cell transplant with posttransplant cyclophosphamide. The CDR3 sequence is CASRNTGSKAYTF. Written as DNA, the CDR3 is TGTGCCAGCAGAAATACAGGGTCGAAGGCCTACACCTTC.